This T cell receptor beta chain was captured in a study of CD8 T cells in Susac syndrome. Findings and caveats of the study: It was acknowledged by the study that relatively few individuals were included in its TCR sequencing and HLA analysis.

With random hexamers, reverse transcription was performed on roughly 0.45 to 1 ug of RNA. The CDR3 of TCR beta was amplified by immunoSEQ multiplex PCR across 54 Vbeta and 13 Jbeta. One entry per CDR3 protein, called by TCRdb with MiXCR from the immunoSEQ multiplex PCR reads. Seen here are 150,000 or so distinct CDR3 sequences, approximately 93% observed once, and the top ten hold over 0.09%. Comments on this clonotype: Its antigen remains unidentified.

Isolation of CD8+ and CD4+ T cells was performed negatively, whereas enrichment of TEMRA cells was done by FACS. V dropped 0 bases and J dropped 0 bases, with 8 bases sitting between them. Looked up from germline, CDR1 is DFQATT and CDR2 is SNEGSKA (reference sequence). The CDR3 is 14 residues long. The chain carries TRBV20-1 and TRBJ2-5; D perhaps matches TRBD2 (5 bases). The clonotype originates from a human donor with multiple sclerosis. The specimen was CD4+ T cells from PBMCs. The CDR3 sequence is CSARDRADQETQYF. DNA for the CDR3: TGCAGTGCTAGAGACCGAGCGGACCAAGAGACCCAGTACTTC.